A single sample is the source of the 20 T cell receptor beta chains below, sequenced in a study of PD-L1 blockade in urothelial cancer. Profiled with immunoSEQ multiplex PCR; TCRdb holds only in-frame clones, not every one. Of 40,000 to 45,000 clones listed, roughly 84% were seen once; the top ten hold roughly 2.5%. Time point given: peripheral blood 6 weeks after treatment start. The material sequenced was PBMCs, taken around atezolizumab (anti-PD-L1) treatment. The receptors stem from a man in his 70s with urothelial cancer.

The V and J genes are TRBV7-9 and TRBJ1-1, with 7 bases aligning to TRBD1. V was clipped by 4 bases and J by 0 bases; unmatched bases: 2. The CDR3 loop spans 14 amino acids. CDR1 is SEHNR, CDR2 FQNEAQ, per germline (reference sequence). The CDR3 region has the DNA TGTGCCAGCAGCTGGGACAGCATGAACACTGAAGCTTTCTTT. Protein product: CASSWDSMNTEAFF.

In its sample, this clone was seen a few times. This chain uses TRBV19 with TRBJ2-7; weak D call: TRBD2 (6 bases). Trimming stripped 5 bases from V and 3 bases from J, with 17 bases between. This CDR3 region has 15 residues. CDR1 and CDR2 (germline): LNHDA, SQIVND (reference sequence). CDR3 region: CASSVNAGSRYEQYF. As DNA, the CDR3 is TGTGCCAGTAGTGTGAACGCCGGGAGCCGCTACGAGCAGTACTTC.

The chain combines TRBV11-2 with TRBJ2-7; maybe TRBD2 (5 bases). Germline CDR1 is SGHAT and CDR2 is FQNNGV. The length of the CDR3 is 12 residues. V lost 0 bases and J 7 bases, leaving 7 bases between the germline ends. CDR3 nucleotides: TGTGCCAGCAGCTTAGATCGGGGTGAGCAGTACTTC. Encoded protein: CASSLDRGEQYF.

Concerning this clone: Other DNA variants within this sample encode the same CDR3. This chain connects TRBV18 to TRBJ1-1; no definite D call. This CDR3 has 12 residues. Per the germline V gene, CDR1 is KGHSH and CDR2 is LQKENI. V was shortened by 2 bases and J by 5 bases, with 6 bases between the two germline ends. The DNA for the CDR3 is TGTGCCAGCTCACCAGGGCAGACTGAAGCTTTCTTT. It encodes CASSPGQTEAFF.

The sample holds one count of this clone. J is TRBJ2-5 and V is TRBV5-4; the match to TRBD2 covers 11 bases. V shed 4 bases and J 2 bases; nucleotides not matched to a gene: 7. CDR3 length: 16 residues. Looked up from germline, CDR1 is SGHNT and CDR2 is YYREEE (reference sequence). DNA of the CDR3: TGTGCCAGCAGCAGGGACCCTAGCGGGGGGCAAGAGACCCAGTACTTC. This gives the protein CASSRDPSGGQETQYF.

V is TRBV27 and J is TRBJ2-7; D might be TRBD1 (6 bases). Germline assignment: CDR1 MNHEY and CDR2 SMNVEV (reference sequence). With 5 bases removed from V and 3 bases from J, the gap between germline ends came to 17 bases. The length of the CDR3 is 15 residues. Here the CDR3 reads CASSANRVSVYEQYF. CDR3 coding DNA: TGTGCCAGCAGTGCAAACAGGGTCTCAGTCTACGAGCAGTACTTC.

This chain links TRBV15 with TRBJ1-5; tentatively, D is TRBD1 (5 bases). The CDR3 consists of 16 residues. V was cut by 5 bases and J by 0 bases, with 14 bases left in between. From germline, CDR1 is LNHNV and CDR2 YYDKDF (reference sequence). The CDR3 coding sequence is TGTGCCACCAGCGGGGGAGGGCTCGATAGCAATCAGCCCCAGCATTTT. It encodes CATSGGGLDSNQPQHF.

This sequence joins TRBV27 and TRBJ2-5; D gene ambiguous. Trimming pared 6 bases from V and 3 bases from J, leaving 5 bases between. Germline V gene sequence: CDR1 MNHEY, CDR2 SMNVEV (reference sequence). The CDR3 is 11 residues long. The CDR3 DNA follows: TGTGCCAGCAGACGCGAAGAGACCCAGTACTTC. Its translation is CASRREETQYF.

J is TRBJ2-6 and V is TRBV7-9; D is ambiguous. The germline V gene has CDR1 SEHNR and CDR2 FQNEAQ (reference sequence). This CDR3 comprises 16 residues. The germline V and J ends were trimmed by 3 bases and 1 base, with 10 bases remaining between them. Here the CDR3 reads CASSFVVVSGANVLTF. CDR3 DNA: TGTGCCAGCAGCTTCGTCGTTGTATCTGGGGCCAACGTCCTGACTTTC.

The chain employs TRBV6-5 and TRBJ1-3, with 10 bases lining up with TRBD1. The length of the CDR3 is 15 residues. V was clipped by 8 bases and J by 2 bases; unmatched bases: 6. Germline loops: CDR1 MNHEY, CDR2 SVGAGI. This chain's CDR3 is CASRSTGGPGNTIYF. The CDR3, as DNA: TGTGCCAGCCGTTCGACAGGGGGCCCTGGAAACACCATATATTTT.

This chain joins TRBV6-6 and TRBJ2-5, with D maybe TRBD1 (6 bases). Trimming pared 0 bases from V and 5 bases from J, leaving 16 bases between. This CDR3 contains 16 residues. Germline CDR1 MNHNY, CDR2 SVGAGI (reference sequence). In DNA form, the CDR3 reads TGTGCCAGCAGTTACTCGCGGCCGACAGGAGCGGAGACCCAGTACTTC. This sequence encodes CASSYSRPTGAETQYF.

This clone was seen only a few times. This chain links TRBV5-1 with TRBJ2-4; possible D gene TRBD2, 5 bases. Germline V lookup: CDR1 SGHRS, CDR2 YFSETQ. The V end lost 0 bases, the J end lost 0 bases, and 10 bases lay between the germline ends. The CDR3 spans 16 residues. DNA of the CDR3: TGCGCCAGCAGCTTGGATCTTAGCGCAGCCAAAAACATTCAGTACTTC. Its translation is CASSLDLSAAKNIQYF.

V is TRBV7-9 and J is TRBJ2-3; TRBD2 might be the D (6 bases). The length of the CDR3 is 17 residues. V lost 4 bases to trimming and J lost 0 bases, with 17 bases between them. CDR1 is SEHNR, CDR2 FQNEAQ, per germline (reference sequence). CDR3 protein: CASSSHPEAGSTDTQYF. DNA for the CDR3: TGTGCCAGCAGCTCGCACCCAGAGGCGGGAAGCACAGATACGCAGTATTTT. Variable domain in full (rest from reference TRBV7-9 and TRBJ2-3): DTGVSQNPRHKITKRGQNVTFRCDPISEHNRLYWYRQTLGQGPEFLTYFQNEAQLEKSRLLSDRFSAERPKGSFSTLEIQRTEQGDSAMYLCASSSHPEAGSTDTQYFGPGTRLTVL.

This chain's CDR3 is CASSPPIRGGLAGEQFF. The CDR3 DNA follows: TGCGCCAGCAGCCCGCCTATACGGGGAGGTTTAGCAGGTGAGCAGTTCTTC. The V and J genes are TRBV4-1 and TRBJ2-1; D is possibly TRBD2 (6 bases). V was clipped by 4 bases and J by 9 bases, with 25 bases between them. Per germline, CDR1 MGHRA and CDR2 YSYEKL. The CDR3 sequence is 17 residues long.

This sequence joins TRBV18 and TRBJ2-7, with D possibly TRBD1 on 6 matching bases. Germline loops: CDR1 KGHSH, CDR2 LQKENI. V was cut by 3 bases and J by 4 bases, with 16 bases left in between. The CDR3 loop spans 15 amino acids. The CDR3 here is CASSPLGDNPYEQYF. The CDR3 region has the DNA TGTGCCAGCTCACCCCTCGGGGACAACCCGTACGAGCAGTACTTC.

The gene calls are TRBV11-2 and TRBJ2-3; TRBD2 aligns across 8 bases. Germline assignment: CDR1 SGHAT and CDR2 FQNNGV. With 4 bases clipped from V and 2 bases from J, the junction kept 5 bases outside the gene matches. This CDR3 region has 15 residues. CDR3 nucleotide sequence: TGTGCCAGCAGCTCCCTAGCGGGCTCCACAGATACGCAGTATTTT. Its translation is CASSSLAGSTDTQYF.

This clone was seen more than once but under ten times. The J gene is TRBJ1-2, the V gene TRBV5-1; possible D gene TRBD1, 5 bases. The CDR3 spans 13 residues. The V gene lost 1 base and the J gene lost 6 bases, with 10 bases spanning the gap. Per the germline V gene, CDR1 is SGHRS and CDR2 is YFSETQ. CDR3 nucleotide sequence: TGCGCCAGCAGCTTGATCTCAGGGAATGGCTACACCTTC. Its protein is CASSLISGNGYTF.

The chain recombines TRBV2 with TRBJ1-2, with TRBD1 matching 10 bases. Germline V CDR1 and CDR2: SNHLY, FYNNEI. The CDR3 has 14 amino acids. Germline trimming cut 2 bases from V and 7 bases from J; bases unmatched to any gene: 4. Here the CDR3 reads CASSESGTGVGYTF. Here the CDR3 DNA reads TGTGCCAGCAGTGAATCGGGGACAGGGGTTGGCTACACCTTC.

The chain uses TRBV19 and TRBJ2-2, with D perhaps TRBD1 (5 bases). V was clipped by 1 base and J by 4 bases, with 13 bases between them. This CDR3 comprises 16 residues. The germline V gene has CDR1 LNHDA and CDR2 SQIVND (reference sequence). The CDR3: CASSIGAGLGTGELFF. The CDR3 DNA reads as TGTGCCAGTAGTATAGGGGCAGGGCTGGGCACCGGGGAGCTGTTTTTT.

J is TRBJ2-1 and V is TRBV5-1; possible D gene TRBD2, 6 bases. The length of the CDR3 is 16 residues. V dropped 0 bases and J dropped 2 bases, with 12 bases sitting between them. Per the germline V gene, CDR1 is SGHRS and CDR2 is YFSETQ. This chain's CDR3 is CASSLGPGDPYNEQFF. The CDR3 nucleotides are TGCGCCAGCAGCTTGGGTCCGGGAGACCCCTACAATGAGCAGTTCTTC.